This is a list of T cell receptor beta chains from one sample in a study of technical replicates of blood from several donors. Clones were sequenced by immunoSEQ multiplex PCR, and TCRdb holds only the in-frame ones, with some missing. The sample comprises some 71,000 clones, about 97% of which are singletons, and roughly 0.17% rests with the top ten. Input material: T cells isolated from PBMCs. The origin of the receptors is a human donor in good health. CDR3s leave out the opening cysteine and the closing phenylalanine or tryptophan.

j_gene: TRBJ2-5
v_gene: TRBV7-9
CDR3aa: ASSFPQIRYQETQY

j_gene: TRBJ2-5
v_gene: TRBV14
CDR3aa: ASSQVTRQETQY

j_gene: TRBJ1-1
v_gene: TRBV10-3
CDR3aa: AIRYRESTEAF

j_gene: TRBJ2-2
v_gene: TRBV5-4
CDR3aa: ASSVDSSSNTGELF

j_gene: TRBJ1-5
v_gene: TRBV4-1
CDR3aa: ASSQVRHVGLSGQPQH

j_gene: TRBJ2-1
v_gene: TRBV6-5
CDR3aa: ASTITDRGRNEQF

j_gene: TRBJ2-5
v_gene: TRBV2
CDR3aa: ASRQSQETQY

j_gene: TRBJ2-1
v_gene: TRBV10-3
CDR3aa: AISTMGRSYNEQF

j_gene: TRBJ2-7
v_gene: TRBV7-9
CDR3aa: ASSEQGYEQY

j_gene: TRBJ2-1
v_gene: TRBV30
CDR3aa: AWSVVAGGPYNEQF

j_gene: TRBJ2-7
v_gene: TRBV6-5
CDR3aa: ATLGTDRNRAEQY

j_gene: TRBJ1-1
v_gene: TRBV19
CDR3aa: ASSKTGGLGTEAF

j_gene: TRBJ2-5
v_gene: TRBV15
CDR3aa: ATSGTGVSETQY